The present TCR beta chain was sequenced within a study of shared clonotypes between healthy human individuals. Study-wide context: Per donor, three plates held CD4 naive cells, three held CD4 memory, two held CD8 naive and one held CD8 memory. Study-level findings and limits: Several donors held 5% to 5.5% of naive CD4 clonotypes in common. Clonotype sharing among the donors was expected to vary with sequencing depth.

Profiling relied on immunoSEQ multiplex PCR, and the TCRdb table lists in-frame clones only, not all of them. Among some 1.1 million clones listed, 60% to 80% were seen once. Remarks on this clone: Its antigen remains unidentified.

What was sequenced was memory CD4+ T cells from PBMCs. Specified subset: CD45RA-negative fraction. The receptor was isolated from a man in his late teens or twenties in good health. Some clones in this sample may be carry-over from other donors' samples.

CDR3 in amino acids: CASKRGLNTGELFF. In DNA, the CDR3 is TGTGCCAGTAAGCGGGGTCTAAACACCGGGGAGCTGTTTTTT. The gene calls are TRBV7-7 and TRBJ2-2; 7 bases fit TRBD2. The germline gives CDR1 SSHAT, CDR2 FNYEAQ (reference sequence). With 9 bases clipped from V and 2 bases from J, the junction kept 6 bases outside the gene matches. CDR3 length: 14 amino acids.